Presented here are 9 T cell receptor beta chains from one specimen sequenced in a study of vaccination effects on CD4 cells after COVID-19. These receptors lack a known antigen. TCRdb's copy holds only in-frame clones and misses some; the assay was immunoSEQ multiplex PCR. The sample has 25,000 to 30,000 clones; over 65% are singletons. Viral peptide pool expansion of antigen-specific CD4+ T cells preceded sequencing in the ViraFEST assay. The authors isolated CD4+ T cells after about eleven days of culture. Participants received two doses of either the BNT162b2 or mRNA-1273 vaccine. Specimen: CD4+ T cells from PBMCs cultured with HCoV-NL63 spike peptides, collected after COVID-19 vaccination. These TCRs come from a human donor who received a COVID-19 vaccine.

V gene TRBV18 combines with J gene TRBJ2-7, with 12 bases aligning to TRBD2. This CDR3 region has 16 residues. V lost 1 base, J lost 1 base, and 2 bases stayed unmatched. The germline V gene encodes CDR1 KGHSH and CDR2 LQKENI. DNA for the CDR3: TGTGCCAGCTCACCACGGCTAGCGGGAGGGTCCTACGAGCAGTACTTC. Encoded protein: CASSPRLAGGSYEQYF.

The rearrangement joins TRBV18 to TRBJ2-7; tentative D call: TRBD1 (5 bases). Germline lookup yields CDR1 KGHSH and CDR2 LQKENI. Trimming stripped 3 bases from V and 5 bases from J, with 8 bases between. CDR3 length: 12 residues. CDR3 in DNA: TGTGCCAGCTCACCTTTACAGGACGAGCAGTACTTC. Translating gives CASSPLQDEQYF.

This clone occurred once. J is TRBJ2-7 and V is TRBV9; TRBD1 matches 9 bases. The germline V gene has CDR1 SGDLS and CDR2 YYNGEE. V was pared by 3 bases and J by 3 bases, with 7 bases of the junction left unmatched. This CDR3 has 15 amino acids. CDR3 sequence reads: CASSADRGGFYEQYF. The CDR3 DNA reads as TGTGCCAGCAGCGCGGACAGGGGAGGTTTCTACGAGCAGTACTTC.

V and J are TRBV19 and TRBJ2-7; the match to TRBD2 covers 7 bases. CDR1 and CDR2 (germline): LNHDA, SQIVND (reference sequence). This CDR3 comprises 15 residues. J was trimmed by 2 bases and V by 2 bases; bases with no gene match: 6. The CDR3 nucleotides are TGTGCCAGTAGTATAATGCGGGGGAGGGCCTACGAGCAGTACTTC. This gives the protein CASSIMRGRAYEQYF.

This chain connects TRBV5-5 to TRBJ1-6, with no clear D. Deletions cut 5 bases from V and 0 bases from J, with 12 bases between. Germline CDR1 SGHKS, CDR2 YYEKEE (reference sequence). The CDR3 contains 16 residues. In DNA form, the CDR3 reads TGTGCCAGCAGACCGACCCTGAGCTCCTATAATTCACCCCTCCACTTT. Residues: CASRPTLSSYNSPLHF.

This clone turned up a few times. The chain links TRBV2 to TRBJ1-3; D is undetermined. The CDR3 extends over 12 amino acids. Germline V gives CDR1 SNHLY, CDR2 FYNNEI. Trimming cost V 6 bases and J 3 bases, with 6 bases left between them. Here the CDR3 DNA reads TGTGCCAGCAGAGACAATGGAAACACCATATATTTT. Encoded protein: CASRDNGNTIYF.

The rearrangement joins TRBV6-1 to TRBJ2-6; D gene unclear. Germline V gene sequence: CDR1 MNHNS, CDR2 SASEGT. The CDR3 extends over 17 amino acids. V lost 3 bases, J lost 1 base, and 13 bases lay in between. The CDR3 region has the DNA TGTGCCAGCAGTGAGAAGCGTGAGGCTTCTGGGGCCAACGTCCTGACTTTC. It codes for CASSEKREASGANVLTF.

A single count supports this clone. This rearrangement joins TRBV5-1 to TRBJ1-6; TRBD1 might be the D (5 bases). Germline lookup yields CDR1 SGHRS and CDR2 YFSETQ. V was shortened by 3 bases and J by 8 bases, with 12 bases between the two germline ends. The CDR3 runs to 14 residues. The CDR3 loop is CASSWTNKDSPLHF. The CDR3 nucleotides read TGCGCCAGCAGCTGGACAAACAAGGATTCACCCCTCCACTTT.

The chain employs TRBV24-1 and TRBJ2-3; 10 bases align to TRBD1. Unmatched junction bases numbered 8, after V lost 5 bases and J lost 4 bases. The length of the CDR3 is 16 residues. Germline CDR1 is KGHDR and CDR2 is SFDVKD. This chain's CDR3 is CATSAPGQGLPDTQYF. The CDR3 DNA is TGTGCCACCAGTGCCCCGGGACAGGGGCTTCCAGATACGCAGTATTTT.